Below are 3 T cell receptor beta chains sequenced from a single sample in a study of post-analysis software for immune sequencing data. These receptors' antigens are unknown. Study observations and caveats: There were several TRBV segments more frequent in patients than controls, and TRBV5-6, TRBV5-1 and TRBV20-1 were among them.

The library was made from cDNA and included unique molecular identifiers. TCRdb re-called the PCR reads with MiXCR, one entry per CDR3 protein. The repertoire holds about 500,000 distinct CDR3 sequences, with roughly 45% as singletons. Sequenced: blood. The receptor source for this set is a girl aged 10 to 17 with multiple sclerosis.

With respect to this clonotype: One end of the junction does not line up with germline, which may come from a read error. The V gene is TRBV5-1, the J gene TRBJ2-6, with a tentative D call TRBD2 (6 bases). The CDR3 loop spans 17 amino acids. Germline V gene sequence: CDR1 SGHRS, CDR2 YFSETQ. This CDR3 is CASSFGGTSSGASVLTF. CDR3 DNA: TGCGCCAGCAGCTTCGGGGGAACCAGCTCTGGGGCCAGCGTCCTGACTTTC.

Concerning this clonotype: Compared with germline, one end of the junction differs, possibly owing to a read error. V usage is TRBV7-7 and J usage is TRBJ2-1; D possibly corresponds to TRBD2 (5 bases). Per germline, CDR1 SSHAT and CDR2 FNYEAQ (reference sequence). CDR3 length: 16 amino acids. CDR3 nucleotide sequence: TGTGCTAGCAGCTTAGGAGGATACACCTCCTACAATGAGCAGTTCTTC. This gives the protein CASSLGGYTSYNEQFF.

V gene TRBV29-1 combines with J gene TRBJ2-1; TRBD1 is a possible D gene (6 bases). The CDR3 contains 13 residues. Trimming pared 3 bases from V and 9 bases from J, leaving 15 bases between. Germline lookup yields CDR1 SQVTM and CDR2 ANQGSEA. The CDR3 DNA follows: TGCAGCGTTGATCAAACAGGGTCTCTTGAGCAGTTCTTC. This codes for CSVDQTGSLEQFF.